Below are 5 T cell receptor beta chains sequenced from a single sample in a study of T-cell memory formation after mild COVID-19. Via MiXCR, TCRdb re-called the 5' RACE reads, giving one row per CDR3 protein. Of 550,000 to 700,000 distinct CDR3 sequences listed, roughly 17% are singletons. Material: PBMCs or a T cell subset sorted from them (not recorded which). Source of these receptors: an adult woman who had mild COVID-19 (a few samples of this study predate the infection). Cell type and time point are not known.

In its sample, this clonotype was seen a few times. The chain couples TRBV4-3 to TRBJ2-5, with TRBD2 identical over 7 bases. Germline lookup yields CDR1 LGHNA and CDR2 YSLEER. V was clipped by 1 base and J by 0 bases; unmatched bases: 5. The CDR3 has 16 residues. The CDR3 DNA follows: TGCGCCAGCAGCCAAGGTTACCTAGCGGACCAAGAGACCCAGTACTTC. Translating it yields CASSQGYLADQETQYF.

In DNA form, the CDR3 reads TGTGCCAGCAGCCTGACCCTAGCGGGAGGCTGGAACATTCAGTACTTC. It yields the protein CASSLTLAGGWNIQYF. The genes are TRBV11-3 and TRBJ2-4; 11 bases fit TRBD2. Germline CDR1 reads SGHNT; CDR2 reads YENEEA. V was clipped by 5 bases and J by 7 bases; unmatched bases: 10. The CDR3 covers 16 residues.

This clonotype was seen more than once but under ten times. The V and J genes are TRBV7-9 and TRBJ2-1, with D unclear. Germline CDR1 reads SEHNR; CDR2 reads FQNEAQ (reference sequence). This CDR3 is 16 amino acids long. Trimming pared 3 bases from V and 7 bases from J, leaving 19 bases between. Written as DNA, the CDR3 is TGTGCCAGCAGCTTGAGTTCGGCGGCGCCGGAGAATGAGCAGTTCTTC. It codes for CASSLSSAAPENEQFF.

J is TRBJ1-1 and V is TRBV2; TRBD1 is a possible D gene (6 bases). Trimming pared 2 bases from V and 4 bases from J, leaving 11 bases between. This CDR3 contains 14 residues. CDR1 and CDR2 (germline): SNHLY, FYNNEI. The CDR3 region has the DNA TGTGCCAGCAGTGAAAATCCAGGGGTCACTGAAGCTTTCTTT. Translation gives CASSENPGVTEAFF.

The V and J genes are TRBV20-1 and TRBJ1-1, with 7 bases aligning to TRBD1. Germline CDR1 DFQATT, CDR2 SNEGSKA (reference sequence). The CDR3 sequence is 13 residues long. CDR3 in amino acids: CSPAGTVNTEAFF. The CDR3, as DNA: TGCAGCCCAGCCGGGACAGTCAACACTGAAGCTTTCTTT.